This TCR beta chain was identified in a study of a mutant IDH1 vaccine in newly diagnosed glioma. Notes on the study in general: A vaccine-induced immune response developed in roughly 93% of the patients.

Only in-frame clones appear in the TCRdb table, and some are missing; sequencing was by immunoSEQ multiplex PCR. The sample includes about 36,000 clones, roughly 80% of them seen just once. The sample's time point: week 5, during vaccination. It was 300 ug of mutant IDH1 20-mer peptide that made up each vaccine dose, given with topical imiquimod. Concerning this clone itself: Its target is unknown.

Germline lookup yields CDR1 SGHAT and CDR2 FQNNGV. Trimming pared 4 bases from V and 4 bases from J, leaving 13 bases between. The CDR3 has 15 residues. The sequenced sample was PBMCs, obtained from a glioma patient whose treatment included an IDH1 peptide vaccine. The genes are TRBV11-2 and TRBJ1-4; D gene ambiguous. The receptor was derived from a man aged 50 or older with glioma. The CDR3 sequence is CASSYLGSRNEKLFF. The CDR3 region has the DNA TGTGCCAGCAGCTACCTGGGCAGCCGTAATGAAAAACTGTTTTTT.